These T cell receptor beta chains were read from a single sample in a study of monozygotic twins with inflammatory bowel disease. From the 5' RACE reads, TCRdb lists one entry per CDR3 protein and no DNA. This table holds 400,000 to 500,000 distinct CDR3 sequences. The sample taken for sequencing was blood. These receptors were obtained from a human donor with ulcerative colitis or Crohn's disease, or a healthy co-twin of an affected twin (not recorded which). The CDR3 runs from the conserved cysteine through the conserved F or W. Each record gives: V gene, J gene, CDR3 protein.

>TRBV28|TRBJ2-2
CASRGLAGLNTGELFF
>TRBV20-1|TRBJ1-1
CSAFIASGGNTEAFF
>TRBV12-3/TRBV12-4|TRBJ1-1
CASSRIPQQAFF
>TRBV6-1|TRBJ1-4
CASSGKGVTNEKLFF
>TRBV7-9|TRBJ2-5
CASSSRLAGVETQYF
>TRBV9|TRBJ2-7
CASSVRTSGGPLFYEQYF
>TRBV3-1|TRBJ2-7
CASSQAVPSTLGEQYF
>TRBV5-1|TRBJ2-7
CASSLIPSGTPYEQYF
>TRBV5-1|TRBJ2-1
CASREDRRYNEQFF
>TRBV5-1|TRBJ2-5
CASSLVQQETQYF
>TRBV7-3|TRBJ2-2
CASSPRDGRNTGELFF
>TRBV9|TRBJ1-4
CASSVEQNNEKLFF
>TRBV7-2|TRBJ2-7
CASSSDRGAPYF
>TRBV7-2|TRBJ1-3
CASSLGLSPRSGNTIYF
>TRBV20-1|TRBJ2-2
CSASPPSGGNTGELFF
>TRBV5-1|TRBJ1-1
CASSLVTGGPSTEAFF
>TRBV6-7|TRBJ1-3
CASSYSSYSGNTIYF
>TRBV5-1|TRBJ1-2
CASKGHLGYTF
>TRBV12-3/TRBV12-4|TRBJ1-3
CASRITGTIYF
>TRBV3-1|TRBJ1-3
CASSLSQGRTTIYF
>TRBV4-3|TRBJ2-7
CASSQGQRYSYEQYF
>TRBV7-9|TRBJ2-2
CASSFTPAGELFF
>TRBV7-2|TRBJ2-3
CASSSPPLAREDTQYF
>TRBV20-1|TRBJ2-3
CSARSLGAGEADTQYF
>TRBV27|TRBJ1-1
CASSFITGRNTEAFF
>TRBV5-1|TRBJ2-2
CASSWDGQNTGELFF
>TRBV4-1|TRBJ2-7
CASSQDRGPFEQYF
>TRBV7-2|TRBJ1-2
CASSFDSTGRANYGYTF
>TRBV2|TRBJ2-7
CASNGGFYEQYF
>TRBV9|TRBJ2-2
CASSVGLASTGELFF
>TRBV5-1|TRBJ1-2
CASSLGRGADYGYTF
>TRBV9|TRBJ1-1
CASSVRQNTEAFF
>TRBV7-3|TRBJ2-3
CASSLSGGTPSFHTQYF
>TRBV20-1|TRBJ2-2
CSASGPYVGRYTGELFF
>TRBV20-1|TRBJ2-7
CSARVTGGSSGSYEQYF
>TRBV5-8|TRBJ2-7
CASSLESSGTWEQYF
>TRBV27|TRBJ2-3
CATRFWEQGHDTQYF
>TRBV20-1|TRBJ1-5
CSASPKERQQPQHF
>TRBV7-2|TRBJ2-1
CASSLGPPGQGYNEQFF
>TRBV12-3/TRBV12-4|TRBJ2-1
CASSLGVGDEQFF
>TRBV24-1|TRBJ2-1
CATSDPRTSGSTYNEQFF
>TRBV18|TRBJ2-3
CASSPGSGDTQYF
>TRBV30|TRBJ2-7
CAWSVPGHAAYEQYF
>TRBV12-3/TRBV12-4|TRBJ2-3
CASSLLKEVQYTQYF